The 7 T cell receptor beta chains reported below all come from one sample, sequenced in a study of cytomegalovirus exposure and HLA in healthy donors (dated by TCRdb to about 2017). Library preparation was by the immunoSEQ multiplex PCR assay. The source is immuneACCESS, and TCRdb retained only in-frame sequences with V and J called. Part of the clones is not carried over; for the studies checked, unresolved V genes explain less than half of this, and the remainder is unexplained. The sample yields 150,000 to 250,000 clones; approximately 82% were counted once. Around an eighth of the sample is taken by the ten largest. Sequencing used PBMCs. These receptor sequences come from a woman aged 30 to 39 in good health and CMV-seropositive.

The gene calls are TRBV29-1 and TRBJ2-3; 9 bases match TRBD1. The CDR3 has 13 residues. J gave up 1 base and V 7 bases, and 3 bases lay outside the gene matches. CDR1 is SQVTM and CDR2 is ANQGSEA in the germline V gene. CDR3 in amino acids: CSGDREGTDTQYF. Written as DNA, the CDR3 is TGCAGCGGGGACAGGGAAGGCACAGATACGCAGTATTTT.

A single count supports this clone. CDR3 in amino acids: CASSQIGQYEQYF. The CDR3 coding sequence is TGCGCCAGCAGCCAAATCGGACAGTACGAGCAGTACTTC. This rearrangement joins TRBV4-1 to TRBJ2-7, with TRBD1 as a possible D gene (6 bases). The CDR3 has 13 residues. Trimming removed 2 bases from V and 4 bases from J, with 9 bases in between. Germline CDR1 and CDR2: MGHRA and YSYEKL.

This sequence joins TRBV30 and TRBJ1-1, with a possible D match to TRBD1 (6 bases). CDR3 length equals 13 residues. V shed 5 bases and J shed 0 bases, with 10 bases lying between them. The V gene's germline CDR1 is GTSNPN and CDR2 SVGIG (reference sequence). CDR3 protein: CAWGTNMNTEAFF. CDR3 sequence (DNA): TGTGCCTGGGGGACAAACATGAACACTGAAGCTTTCTTT.

This clone has a handful of counts. The V call is TRBV12-5, the J call TRBJ2-1, with a weak D call TRBD2 (5 bases). The ends were cut back, 4 bases at V and 9 bases at J, with 13 bases in the middle. The V gene's germline CDR1 is LGHNT and CDR2 FRNRAP. The CDR3 spans 13 residues. The DNA for the CDR3 is TGTGCTAGTGGTTGGTTCTCCGCGGGTGAGCAGTTCTTC. This gives the protein CASGWFSAGEQFF. Full variable domain (outside the CDR3, taken from reference TRBV12-5 and TRBJ2-1): DARVTQTPRHKVTEMGQEVTMRCQPILGHNTVFWYRQTMMQGLELLAYFRNRAPLDDSGMPKDRFSAEMPDATLATLKIQPSEPRDSAVYFCASGWFSAGEQFFGPGTRLTVL.

The V gene is TRBV27, the J gene TRBJ2-1; tentative D call: TRBD1 (6 bases). CDR1 and CDR2 from the germline V gene are MNHEY and SMNVEV (reference sequence). This CDR3 spans 17 amino acids. The V gene lost 4 bases and the J gene lost 3 bases, with 19 bases spanning the gap. CDR3 sequence: CASSSTATGHLYNEQFF. The CDR3 bases are TGTGCCAGCAGTTCTACCGCGACAGGACACCTCTACAATGAGCAGTTCTTC.

The chain carries TRBV27 and TRBJ1-2; 8 nucleotides line up with TRBD1. Germline values: CDR1 MNHEY, CDR2 SMNVEV (reference sequence). This CDR3 has 14 amino acids. V shed 2 bases, J shed 4 bases, and the junction held 3 bases outside the gene matches. This CDR3 is CASSLNRGSYGYTF. The CDR3 nucleotides read TGTGCCAGCAGTTTAAACAGGGGGTCCTATGGCTACACCTTC.

The CDR3 DNA reads TGCGCCAGCAGCCAAGGGTACCAGGGCACAGATACGCAGTATTTT. Translating it yields CASSQGYQGTDTQYF. The chain joins TRBV4-1 to TRBJ2-3; D call uncertain. The germline gives CDR1 MGHRA, CDR2 YSYEKL. The CDR3 loop spans 15 amino acids. V lost 1 base to trimming and J lost 1 base, with 9 bases between them.